One and the same sample provided the 8 T cell receptor beta chains below, sequenced in a study of blood T cell repertoires in COVID-19. This table comes from immunoSEQ multiplex PCR, and its TCRdb copy is limited to in-frame clones, with some not included. The table shows about 42,000 clones, with around 85% occurring only once. Input material: peripheral blood. These receptors originate from a human donor in a cohort sampled during active COVID-19.

The chain carries TRBV19 and TRBJ1-1; the D gene is possibly TRBD1 (6 bases). The CDR3 contains 14 residues. CDR1 is LNHDA, CDR2 SQIVND, per germline (reference sequence). Trimming took off 1 base at V and 7 bases at J, with 13 bases between the two ends. CDR3 sequence reads: CASSIAGTPNEAFF. The DNA for the CDR3 is TGTGCCAGTAGTATAGCTGGGACACCCAATGAAGCTTTCTTT.

This clone was counted a few times. V gene TRBV6-6 combines with J gene TRBJ1-2; 7 nucleotides match TRBD1. CDR1 is MNHNY and CDR2 is SVGAGI in the germline V gene (reference sequence). V gave up 5 bases and J gave up 6 bases; unmatched junction bases: 12. The CDR3 runs to 15 residues. CDR3 sequence reads: CASSDSGQRVDGYTF. CDR3 DNA: TGTGCCAGCAGTGATTCGGGACAGAGGGTAGATGGCTACACCTTC.

The chain uses TRBV6-6 and TRBJ2-7, with D perhaps TRBD2 (6 bases). V lost 5 bases to trimming and J lost 4 bases, with 6 bases between them. Germline V gene lookup returns CDR1 MNHNY and CDR2 SVGAGI (reference sequence). There are 11 residues in the CDR3. This chain's CDR3 is CASSGGYEQYF. The CDR3 nucleotides read TGTGCCAGCAGTGGGGGGTACGAGCAGTACTTC.

The chain recombines TRBV7-2 with TRBJ1-1; possible D gene TRBD1, 6 bases. This CDR3 has 15 residues. Germline V gives CDR1 SGHTA, CDR2 FQGNSA. The V end was cut by 0 bases, the J end by 5 bases, with 13 bases between. DNA of the CDR3: TGTGCCAGCAGCTTAGCGGGGCAGGGGTGGACTGAAGCTTTCTTT. Residues: CASSLAGQGWTEAFF.

This clone was picked up a small number of times. The chain combines TRBV5-1 with TRBJ2-3, with 7 bases that match TRBD2. Per the germline V gene, CDR1 is SGHRS and CDR2 is YFSETQ. Trimming took 4 bases from V and 3 from J; bases not matched to a gene: 8. The CDR3 loop spans 15 amino acids. The CDR3 region has the DNA TGCGCCAGCAGCGTGGACATCGGGGGGACAGATACGCAGTATTTT. Its protein product is CASSVDIGGTDTQYF.

V usage is TRBV7-9 and J usage is TRBJ2-3; TRBD2 matches at 11 bases. This CDR3 spans 14 amino acids. The germline V gene encodes CDR1 SEHNR and CDR2 FQNEAQ (reference sequence). Trimming took 7 bases from V and 7 from J; bases not matched to a gene: 7. CDR3 sequence: CASILAGGPYTQYF. The CDR3 nucleotides read TGTGCCAGCATCCTAGCGGGGGGTCCTTATACGCAGTATTTT.

V and J are TRBV28 and TRBJ1-2; possibly TRBD1 for D (5 bases). The germline CDR1 and CDR2 sequences are MDHEN and SYDVKM. Deletions cut 6 bases from V and 6 bases from J, with 8 bases between. The CDR3 contains 11 residues. In DNA, the CDR3 is TGTGCCAGCAGGCTCAGGGATGGCTACACCTTC. The encoded protein is CASRLRDGYTF.

The V and J genes are TRBV4-2 and TRBJ2-7, with 9 bases identical to TRBD2. Germline CDR1 is LGHNA and CDR2 is YNFKEQ. This CDR3 comprises 16 residues. J was trimmed by 0 bases and V by 0 bases; bases with no gene match: 3. The CDR3 spells CASSQDRGLASYEQYF. CDR3 bases: TGTGCCAGCAGCCAAGATAGGGGACTAGCCTCCTACGAGCAGTACTTC.